The clone carrying this TCR beta chain was recorded at least ten times. This entry belongs to a study of early T cells in non-severe SARS-CoV-2 infection. The CDR3 covers 14 residues. Germline V gene lookup returns CDR1 LNHDA and CDR2 SQIVND (reference sequence). J was trimmed by 7 bases and V by 6 bases; bases with no gene match: 8. TCRdb fed the 5' RACE reads into MiXCR, producing one record per CDR3 protein. In the table there are 62,000 or so distinct CDR3 sequences, more than 9% of which are singletons. This TCR was sampled from an adult who was a healthcare worker with PCR-confirmed SARS-CoV-2 infection or an uninfected control (not recorded which). This sequence joins TRBV19 and TRBJ1-4; 7 nucleotides match TRBD1. The sample comprised whole blood. The CDR3 DNA sequence: TGTGCCAGTAGGCAACAGGGGACGCGTGAAAAACTGTTTTTT. This codes for CASRQQGTREKLFF.